These T cell receptor beta chains were read from a single sample in a study of blood T cell repertoires in COVID-19. TCRdb's copy holds only in-frame clones and misses some; the assay was immunoSEQ multiplex PCR. The repertoire holds some 60,000 clones, with around 92% as singletons. Sequencing was performed on peripheral blood. The receptors were sampled from a man aged 55 to 70 with acute or convalescent COVID-19. Both conserved end residues are part of each CDR3.

v_call: TRBV12-3/TRBV12-4
j_call: .
cdr3_aa: CASSPEFHEQYF

v_call: TRBV11-3
j_call: TRBJ2-4
cdr3_aa: CASSLSRRDSEENIQYF

v_call: TRBV25-1
j_call: TRBJ2-2
cdr3_aa: CASGPSGVYTGELFF

v_call: TRBV28
j_call: TRBJ2-7
cdr3_aa: CATSDRVGSYEQYF

v_call: TRBV6-1
j_call: TRBJ2-7
cdr3_aa: CASSDRARHEQYF

v_call: TRBV7-6
j_call: TRBJ1-2
cdr3_aa: CASSGRQGQGGYTF

v_call: TRBV9
j_call: TRBJ2-1
cdr3_aa: CASSSRAVEQFF

v_call: TRBV5-1
j_call: TRBJ2-2
cdr3_aa: CASSLDQGANGELFF

v_call: TRBV24-1
j_call: TRBJ1-1
cdr3_aa: CATSVDRDSEAFF

v_call: TRBV7-2
j_call: TRBJ1-1
cdr3_aa: CASRSRGRRSEAFF

v_call: TRBV3-1/TRBV3-2
j_call: TRBJ1-4
cdr3_aa: CASSQAGDATNEKLFF

v_call: TRBV4-1
j_call: TRBJ2-2
cdr3_aa: CASSQGVLADTGELFF

v_call: TRBV3-1/TRBV3-2
j_call: TRBJ2-1
cdr3_aa: CASSQGGLAVGNEQFF

v_call: TRBV19
j_call: TRBJ2-2
cdr3_aa: CASSTPSITGELFF

v_call: TRBV2
j_call: TRBJ1-5
cdr3_aa: CASSDKIGNQPQHF

v_call: TRBV5-5
j_call: TRBJ1-1
cdr3_aa: CASSSRTGGNTEAFF

v_call: TRBV5-1
j_call: TRBJ2-5
cdr3_aa: CASSNGIRGLETQYF

v_call: TRBV5-1
j_call: TRBJ1-3
cdr3_aa: CASSFGVSGNTIYF

v_call: TRBV18
j_call: TRBJ1-1
cdr3_aa: CASSPGLGGDTEAFF

v_call: TRBV5-8
j_call: TRBJ1-3
cdr3_aa: CASSLDKGPFGNTIYF

v_call: TRBV5-8
j_call: TRBJ1-1
cdr3_aa: CASTPQGRREAFF

v_call: TRBV20-1
j_call: TRBJ1-6
cdr3_aa: CSASLDRGMSSPLHF

v_call: TRBV4-2
j_call: TRBJ2-7
cdr3_aa: CASSQGGTGGYEQYF

v_call: TRBV30
j_call: TRBJ2-2
cdr3_aa: CAWSFVVGQRNTGELFF

v_call: TRBV9
j_call: TRBJ1-2
cdr3_aa: CASSVDSNYGYTF

v_call: TRBV24-1
j_call: TRBJ2-5
cdr3_aa: CATSDLQGGRETQYF

v_call: TRBV4-2
j_call: TRBJ2-1
cdr3_aa: CASSQGFAGSYNEQFF

v_call: TRBV7-3
j_call: TRBJ2-1
cdr3_aa: CASSLTHRDSSEQFF

v_call: TRBV7-2
j_call: TRBJ1-1
cdr3_aa: CASSLAYRESEAFF

v_call: TRBV30
j_call: TRBJ1-2
cdr3_aa: CACSTGSPYGYTF

v_call: TRBV7-8
j_call: TRBJ1-2
cdr3_aa: CASSNTGNYGYTF

v_call: TRBV30
j_call: TRBJ2-7
cdr3_aa: CAWSVGTSGLYEQYF

v_call: TRBV7-2
j_call: TRBJ1-5
cdr3_aa: CASSPDRGWEPQHF

v_call: TRBV5-5
j_call: TRBJ1-5
cdr3_aa: CASSLVTGGIGQPQHF

v_call: TRBV24-1
j_call: TRBJ2-2
cdr3_aa: CATSTRRQGNTGELFF

v_call: TRBV9
j_call: TRBJ2-7
cdr3_aa: CASSDTGTSGLYEQYF

v_call: TRBV28
j_call: TRBJ2-5
cdr3_aa: CASSPGTKTVETQYF

v_call: TRBV6-2/TRBV6-3
j_call: TRBJ2-1
cdr3_aa: CASSYTSGSGYEQFF

v_call: TRBV14
j_call: TRBJ2-5
cdr3_aa: CASSQELRGTRQETQYF

v_call: TRBV2
j_call: TRBJ2-2
cdr3_aa: CASRGLAGAPGELFF

v_call: TRBV7-9
j_call: TRBJ1-3
cdr3_aa: CASSFRDRPFSGNTIYF

v_call: TRBV10-3
j_call: TRBJ2-5
cdr3_aa: CAISLSAAGGQETQYF

v_call: TRBV15
j_call: TRBJ2-1
cdr3_aa: CATSRGAVRDEQFF

v_call: TRBV25-1
j_call: TRBJ1-4
cdr3_aa: CASSRQGVNEKLFF

v_call: TRBV21-1
j_call: TRBJ1-3
cdr3_aa: CASIQFFSGNTIYF

v_call: TRBV12-3/TRBV12-4
j_call: TRBJ2-7
cdr3_aa: CASGGDRLREQYF

v_call: TRBV25-1
j_call: TRBJ1-5
cdr3_aa: CASTPSGGNQPQHF

v_call: TRBV29-1
j_call: TRBJ2-1
cdr3_aa: CSVEEPGLPQFF